This is a list of T cell receptor beta chains from one sample in a study of T cell responses to AZD1222 COVID-19 vaccine. This table comes from immunoSEQ multiplex PCR, and its TCRdb copy is limited to in-frame clones, with some not included. The sample consists of about 120,000 clones, more than 65% of them appearing once. The sample was peripheral blood, taken on day 0 of AZD1222 vaccination. These receptors originate from an adult in good health. The CDR3 runs from the conserved cysteine through the conserved F or W. D genes are given only for firm matches. Rows give clone size only sometimes, using once, few, many, or a class for an expanded clone.

abundance	d_gene	v_gene	j_gene	CDR3aa	CDR3nt
NA	NA	TRBV4-1	TRBJ1-1	CASSYSNTEAFF	TGCGCCAGCAGCTACAGCAACACTGAAGCTTTCTTT
NA	NA	TRBV4-2	TRBJ1-1	CASSQDIPMNTEAFF	TGTGCCAGCAGCCAAGATATACCCATGAACACTGAAGCTTTCTTT
NA	TRBD1	TRBV19	TRBJ1-5	CASSWTGSGNQPQHF	TGTGCCAGTAGCTGGACAGGGTCTGGCAATCAGCCCCAGCATTTT
NA	NA	TRBV29-1	TRBJ1-1	CSGKNTEAFF	TGCAGCGGAAAGAACACTGAAGCTTTCTTT
once	NA	TRBV19	TRBJ1-2	CASSDGPDNYGYTF	TGTGCCAGCTCCGACGGGCCGGACAACTATGGCTACACCTTC
NA	NA	TRBV28	TRBJ1-6	CASSLWGQGNSPLHF	TGTGCCAGCAGTTTATGGGGTCAGGGGAACTCACCCCTCCACTTT
few	TRBD1	TRBV2	TRBJ1-4	CASNDRGLTNEKLFF	TGTGCCAGCAACGACAGGGGTCTAACTAATGAAAAACTGTTTTTT
NA	NA	TRBV6-5	TRBJ1-6	CASTRGRVDSPLHF	TGTGCCAGCACCCGGGGCAGGGTTGATTCACCCCTCCACTTT
NA	NA	TRBV2	TRBJ1-5	CASSSRQDSNQPQHF	TGTGCCAGCAGTTCCAGACAGGATAGCAATCAGCCCCAGCATTTT
NA	TRBD1	TRBV4-1	TRBJ1-1	CASSLGTGLNTEAFF	TGCGCCAGCAGCCTCGGGACAGGTCTGAACACTGAAGCTTTCTTT
NA	TRBD2	TRBV28	TRBJ2-7	CASRLTRGSEQYF	TGTGCCAGCAGATTGACGCGGGGGAGCGAGCAGTACTTC
NA	NA	TRBV27	TRBJ1-5	CASSLGPYSNQPQHF	TGTGCCAGCAGTTTGGGGCCGTATAGCAATCAGCCCCAGCATTTT
NA	TRBD1	TRBV2	TRBJ2-1	CASTGQVVSEQFF	TGTGCCAGCACGGGACAGGTTGTTAGTGAGCAGTTCTTC
NA	NA	TRBV20-1	TRBJ1-6	CSASGHPGRDSPLHF	TGCAGTGCTAGTGGTCATCCGGGGAGGGATTCACCCCTCCACTTT
once	TRBD1	TRBV27	TRBJ2-7	CASSRDRVDEQYF	TGTGCCAGCAGTAGGGACAGGGTGGACGAGCAGTACTTC